This T cell receptor (beta chain) is drawn from a study of CD8+ T cells in alopecia areata (dated by TCRdb to between 2018 and 2020). Background for the entire study: Female C3H/HeJ recipients, about 6-11 weeks old, were grafted with skin from C3H/HeJ donors with spontaneous alopecia (roughly 6-13 months old). Human TCRbeta sequencing covered scalp tissue and sorted CD4+ and CD8+ peripheral blood T cells from patchy and totalis/universalis alopecia areata patients and healthy controls. RNA came from the PAXgene miRNA kit for fixed scalp, the miRNeasy kit for PBMCs, and the RNeasy kit for mouse skin. High-throughput TCRbeta sequencing was used to examine T cell clonal expansion in alopecia areata in both the C3H/HeJ mouse model and human patients. Amplification of TCRbeta CDR3 regions was done by immunoSEQ multiplex PCR using 35 Vbeta forward primers and 13 Jbeta reverse primers. Scalp clonality was compared across normal scalp (n=4), patchy alopecia areata scalp (n=8), and alopecia totalis/universalis scalp (n=8). Broad study findings and their caveats: Unlike mouse skin, which is dominated by gammadelta T cells, normal human skin has resident alphabeta T cells that are also sequenced, and this complicates analysis of the scalp TCR repertoire. TCR sequences shared between patients were less clear than in mice, possibly partly because of HLA diversity in the patient population. Higher clonality and more expanded CD8+ clones were observed in lesional scalp than in normal scalp, particularly in alopecia totalis/universalis, a finding suggestive of antigenic drive.

Library generation was performed with the immunoSEQ multiplex PCR assay. To provide template for TCR sequencing, every sample had RNA extracted and reverse transcribed into cDNA. SuperScript III was used to make first-strand cDNA, primed with a 2:1 mix of oligo-dT and random hexamers. A synthetic immune receptor repertoire was used to measure amplification bias, and any remaining bias was corrected computationally. Sequencing of the libraries was done on Illumina HiSeq with 60 bp reads that cover the CDR3, reading from J toward V. In the original analysis: Raw reads were preprocessed for error removal, and CDR3 was defined according to IMGT conventions as running from the conserved cysteine to phenylalanine. Clonality was calculated as 1 minus Shannon entropy normalized by log2 of the number of productive unique TCRs. Whether scalp clones were CD4 or CD8 was inferred by matching scalp TCRbeta sequences against CD4 and CD8 repertoires sorted from blood. Not all clones reach the TCRdb copy of this immuneACCESS table, which keeps in-frame sequences only. Checked studies attribute under half of the gap to unresolved V genes and leave the rest unexplained. That table supplies the V and J calls and clone size; D and trimming were determined from the DNA. The table for this sample lists some 120,000 clones, none of them counted only once. In total, the top ten clones hold 15% to 20% of the sample.

This clone showed up just a few times. What antigen it recognizes has not been identified. Gene names and germline sequences here are the mouse ones. The CDR3 end lies 4 residues beyond the end of the read and is filled in from the germline J gene. The germline V gene (reference sequence) sets CDR1 to FNHDT and CDR2 to SITEND. Its CDR3 holds 15 amino acids, cysteine through phenylalanine. Only the CDR3 bases that were read are kept: 33 of them, in frame from base 1. This sequence was found in a C3H/HeJ mouse with alopecia areata. The MHC haplotype carried by mice of this strain is H2-k. Recombination linked TRBV19 to TRBJ1-1; 6 matching bases give a weak D call of TRBD1. What was sequenced was lesional skin. This receptor carries the CDR3 CASSPRDWGGGEVFF. Incomplete CDR3 DNA: TGTGCCAGCAGTCCCCGGGACTGGGGGGGCGGA.